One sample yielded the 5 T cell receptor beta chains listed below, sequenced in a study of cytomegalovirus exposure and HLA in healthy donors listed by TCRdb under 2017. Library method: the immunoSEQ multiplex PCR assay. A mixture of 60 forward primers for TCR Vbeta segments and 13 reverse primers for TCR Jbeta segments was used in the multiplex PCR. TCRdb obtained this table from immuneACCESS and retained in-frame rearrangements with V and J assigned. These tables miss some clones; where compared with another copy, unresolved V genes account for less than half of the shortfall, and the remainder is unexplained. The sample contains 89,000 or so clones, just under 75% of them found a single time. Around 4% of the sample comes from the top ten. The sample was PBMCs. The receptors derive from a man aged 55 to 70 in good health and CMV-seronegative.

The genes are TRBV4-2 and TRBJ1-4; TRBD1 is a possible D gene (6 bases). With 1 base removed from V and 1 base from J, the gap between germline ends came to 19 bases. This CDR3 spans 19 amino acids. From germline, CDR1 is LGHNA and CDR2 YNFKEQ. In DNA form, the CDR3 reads TGTGCCAGCAGCCAAGGGTGGGAGACAGGCGGACTAACTAATGAAAAACTGTTTTTT. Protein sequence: CASSQGWETGGLTNEKLFF.

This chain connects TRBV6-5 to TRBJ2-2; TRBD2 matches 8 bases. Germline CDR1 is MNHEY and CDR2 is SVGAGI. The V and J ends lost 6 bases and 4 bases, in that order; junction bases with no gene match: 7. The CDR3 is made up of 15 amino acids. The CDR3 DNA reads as TGTGCCAGCAGACGGCGGGGGGTTGGCACCGGGGAGCTGTTTTTT. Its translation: CASRRRGVGTGELFF.

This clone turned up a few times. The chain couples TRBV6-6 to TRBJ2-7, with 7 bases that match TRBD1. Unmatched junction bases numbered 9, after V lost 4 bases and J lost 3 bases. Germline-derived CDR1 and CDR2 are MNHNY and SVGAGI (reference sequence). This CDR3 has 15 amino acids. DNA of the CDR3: TGTGCCAGCAGTTCCCTCAGGACAGGCCTCTACGAGCAGTACTTC. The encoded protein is CASSSLRTGLYEQYF.

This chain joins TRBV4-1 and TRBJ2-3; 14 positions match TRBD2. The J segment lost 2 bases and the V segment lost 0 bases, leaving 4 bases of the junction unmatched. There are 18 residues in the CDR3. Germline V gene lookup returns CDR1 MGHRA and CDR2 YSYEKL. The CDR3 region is CASSQDRTSGRYTDTQYF. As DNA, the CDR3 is TGCGCCAGCAGCCAAGATAGGACTAGCGGGAGGTACACAGATACGCAGTATTTT.

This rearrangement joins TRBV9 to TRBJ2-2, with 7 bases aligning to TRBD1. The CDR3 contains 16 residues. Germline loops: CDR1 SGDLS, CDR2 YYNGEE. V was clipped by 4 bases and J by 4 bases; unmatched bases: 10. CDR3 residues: CASSTGTASLTGELFF. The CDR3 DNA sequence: TGTGCCAGCAGCACCGGGACAGCCAGCCTCACCGGGGAGCTGTTTTTT.